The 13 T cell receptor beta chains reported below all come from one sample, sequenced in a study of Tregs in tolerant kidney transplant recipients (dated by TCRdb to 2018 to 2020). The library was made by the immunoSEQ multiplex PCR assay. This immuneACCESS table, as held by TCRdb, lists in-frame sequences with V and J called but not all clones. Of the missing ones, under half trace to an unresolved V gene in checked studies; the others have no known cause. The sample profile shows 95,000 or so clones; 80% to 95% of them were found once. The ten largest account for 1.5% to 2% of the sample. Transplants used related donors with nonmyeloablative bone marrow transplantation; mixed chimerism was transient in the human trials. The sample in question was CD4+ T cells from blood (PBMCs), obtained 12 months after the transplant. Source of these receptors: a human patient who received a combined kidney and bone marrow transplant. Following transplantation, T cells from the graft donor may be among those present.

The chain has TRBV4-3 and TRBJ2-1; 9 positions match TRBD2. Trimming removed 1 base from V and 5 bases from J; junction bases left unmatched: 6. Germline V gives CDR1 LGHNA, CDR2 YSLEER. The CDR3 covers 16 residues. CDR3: CASSQASGKGDNEQFF. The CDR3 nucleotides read TGCGCCAGCAGCCAAGCTAGCGGGAAAGGGGACAATGAGCAGTTCTTC.

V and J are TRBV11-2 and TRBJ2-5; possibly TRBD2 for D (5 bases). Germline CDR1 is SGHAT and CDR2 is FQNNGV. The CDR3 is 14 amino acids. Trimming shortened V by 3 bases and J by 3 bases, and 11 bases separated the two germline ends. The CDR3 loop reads CASSFSQTKETQYF. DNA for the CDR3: TGTGCCAGCAGCTTTTCACAGACTAAAGAGACCCAGTACTTC.

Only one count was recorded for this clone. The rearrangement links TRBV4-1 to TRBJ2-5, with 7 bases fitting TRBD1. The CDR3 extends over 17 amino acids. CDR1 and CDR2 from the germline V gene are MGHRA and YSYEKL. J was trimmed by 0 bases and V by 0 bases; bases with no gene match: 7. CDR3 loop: CASSQEPGQAYQETQYF. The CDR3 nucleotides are TGCGCCAGCAGCCAAGAGCCCGGACAGGCGTACCAAGAGACCCAGTACTTC.

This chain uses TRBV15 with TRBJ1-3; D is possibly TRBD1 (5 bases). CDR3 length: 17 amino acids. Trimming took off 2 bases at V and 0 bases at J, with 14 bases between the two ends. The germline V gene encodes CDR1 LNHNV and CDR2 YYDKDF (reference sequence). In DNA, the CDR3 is TGTGCCACCAGCAGAAAACAGGATTTCCACTCTGGAAACACCATATATTTT. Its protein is CATSRKQDFHSGNTIYF. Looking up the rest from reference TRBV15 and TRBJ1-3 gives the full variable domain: DAMVIQNPRYQVTQFGKPVTLSCSQTLNHNVMYWYQQKSSQAPKLLFHYYDKDFNNEADTPDNFQSRRPNTSFCFLDIRSPGLGDTAMYLCATSRKQDFHSGNTIYFGEGSWLTVV.

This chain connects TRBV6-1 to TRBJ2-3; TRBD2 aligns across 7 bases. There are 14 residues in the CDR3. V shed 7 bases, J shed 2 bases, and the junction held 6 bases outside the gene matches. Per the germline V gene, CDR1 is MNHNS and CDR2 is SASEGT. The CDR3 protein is CASIFSGDTDTQYF. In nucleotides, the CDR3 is TGTGCCAGCATCTTCAGCGGGGACACAGATACGCAGTATTTT.

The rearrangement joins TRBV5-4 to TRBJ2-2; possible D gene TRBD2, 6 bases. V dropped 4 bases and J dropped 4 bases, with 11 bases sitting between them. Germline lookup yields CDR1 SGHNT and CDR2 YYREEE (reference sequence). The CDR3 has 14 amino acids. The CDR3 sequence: CASSRSSVTGELFF. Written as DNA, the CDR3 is TGTGCCAGCAGCAGATCTAGCGTCACCGGGGAGCTGTTTTTT.

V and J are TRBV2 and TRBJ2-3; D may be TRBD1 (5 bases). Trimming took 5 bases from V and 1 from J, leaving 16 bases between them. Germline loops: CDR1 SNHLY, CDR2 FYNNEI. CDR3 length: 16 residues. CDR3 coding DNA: TGTGCCAGCAGTAGAAGGGGCGGCGGAGGCACAGATACGCAGTATTTT. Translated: CASSRRGGGGTDTQYF.

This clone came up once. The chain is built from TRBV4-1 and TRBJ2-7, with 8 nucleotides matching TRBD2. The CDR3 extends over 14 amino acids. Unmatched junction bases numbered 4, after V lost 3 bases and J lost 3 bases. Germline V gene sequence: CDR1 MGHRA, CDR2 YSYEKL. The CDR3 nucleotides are TGCGCCAGCAGCCAGGGACTAGGCTTCTACGAGCAGTACTTC. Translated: CASSQGLGFYEQYF.

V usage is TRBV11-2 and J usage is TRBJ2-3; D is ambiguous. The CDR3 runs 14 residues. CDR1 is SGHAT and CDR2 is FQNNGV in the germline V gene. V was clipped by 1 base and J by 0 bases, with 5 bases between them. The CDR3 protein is CASSLVQSTDTQYF. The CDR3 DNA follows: TGTGCCAGCAGCTTAGTTCAGAGCACAGATACGCAGTATTTT.

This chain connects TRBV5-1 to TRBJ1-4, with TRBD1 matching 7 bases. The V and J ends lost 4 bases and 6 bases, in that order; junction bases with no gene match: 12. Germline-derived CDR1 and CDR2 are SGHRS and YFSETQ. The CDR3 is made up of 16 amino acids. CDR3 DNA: TGCGCCAGCAGCCGCTCGACAGGGAGAAGGGATGAAAAACTGTTTTTT. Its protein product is CASSRSTGRRDEKLFF.

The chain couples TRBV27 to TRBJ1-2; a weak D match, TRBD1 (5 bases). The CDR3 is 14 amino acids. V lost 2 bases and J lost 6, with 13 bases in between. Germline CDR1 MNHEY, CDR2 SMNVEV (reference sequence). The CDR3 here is CASSLAGRDDGYTF. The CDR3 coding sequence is TGTGCCAGCAGTTTAGCAGGGCGAGATGATGGCTACACCTTC.

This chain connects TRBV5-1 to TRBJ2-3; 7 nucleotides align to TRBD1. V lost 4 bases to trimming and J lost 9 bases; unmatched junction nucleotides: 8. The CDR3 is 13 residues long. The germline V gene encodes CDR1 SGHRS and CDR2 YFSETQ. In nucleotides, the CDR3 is TGCGCCAGCAGCACGAACAGGGGTGTCACGCAGTATTTT. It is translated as CASSTNRGVTQYF. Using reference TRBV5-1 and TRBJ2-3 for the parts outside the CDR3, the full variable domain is KAGVTQTPRYLIKTRGQQVTLSCSPISGHRSVSWYQQTPGQGLQFLFEYFSETQRNKGNFPGRFSGRQFSNSRSEMNVSTLELGDSALYLCASSTNRGVTQYFGPGTRLTVL.

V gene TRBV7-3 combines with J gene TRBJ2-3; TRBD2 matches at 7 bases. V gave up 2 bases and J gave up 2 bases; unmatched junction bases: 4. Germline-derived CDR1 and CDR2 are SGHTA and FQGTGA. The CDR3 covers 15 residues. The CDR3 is CASSLYRGDTDTQYF. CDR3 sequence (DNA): TGTGCCAGCAGCTTATACCGGGGGGACACAGATACGCAGTATTTT.